Listed below are T cell receptor beta chains from one sample, sequenced in a study of shared clonotypes between healthy human individuals. TCRdb keeps only in-frame clones here, not all; method: immunoSEQ multiplex PCR. The data hold 2 million to 2.5 million clones, with under 95% observed a single time. Sequencing was carried out using naive CD8+ T cells from PBMCs. The receptors were sampled from a man younger than 35 in good health. Some clones in this sample may be carry-over from other donors' samples. Both conserved end residues are part of each CDR3. The D gene is left open where the match is weak. Expanded clones get a size class; other rows say once, few or many, or leave the size out.

>NA|TRBJ1-4|TRBV19|TRBD1
CASSIRDSNEKLFF
TGTGCCAGTAGTATCCGGGACAGTAATGAAAAACTGTTTTTT
>NA|TRBJ2-7|TRBV28|NA
CASSLGSEQYF
TGTGCCAGCAGTTTAGGGTCTGAGCAGTACTTC
>NA|TRBJ2-2|TRBV19|NA
CASIQGAGELFF
TGTGCCAGTATTCAGGGTGCCGGGGAGCTGTTTTTT
>few|TRBJ1-1|TRBV7-9|NA
CASSLSGSGTEAFF
TGTGCCAGCAGCTTATCAGGGTCGGGCACTGAAGCTTTCTTT
>NA|TRBJ2-7|TRBV4-1|NA
CASSQEGVWEYYEQYF
TGCGCCAGCAGCCAAGAGGGGGTTTGGGAGTACTACGAGCAGTACTTC
>NA|TRBJ2-3|TRBV6-1|NA
CASSEEVSGSTDTQYF
TGTGCCAGCAGTGAAGAGGTATCGGGGAGCACAGATACGCAGTATTTT
>NA|TRBJ2-7|TRBV27|TRBD2
CASSLLASGYEQYF
TGTGCCAGCAGTTTATTGGCTAGCGGGTACGAGCAGTACTTC
>once|TRBJ2-1|TRBV4-1|NA
CASSPPGPWNEQFF
TGCGCCAGCAGCCCCCCTGGGCCCTGGAATGAGCAGTTCTTC
>NA|TRBJ2-1|TRBV5-6|TRBD1
CASSLGRTGVNEQFF
TGTGCCAGCAGCTTGGGCCGGACAGGGGTCAATGAGCAGTTCTTC
>NA|TRBJ1-5|TRBV28|NA
CASSLSPGVEQNSNQPQHF
TGTGCCAGCAGTTTATCACCAGGGGTGGAACAAAATAGCAATCAGCCCCAGCATTTT
>NA|TRBJ1-3|TRBV15|NA
CATSRDRIRGTSGNTIYF
TGTGCCACCAGCAGAGATCGCATAAGGGGGACAAGTGGAAACACCATATATTTT
>NA|TRBJ2-5|TRBV7-9|NA
CASSLASLEEETQYF
TGTGCCAGCAGCTTAGCTAGCCTTGAAGAAGAGACCCAGTACTTC
>few|TRBJ1-2|TRBV4-1|NA
CASSGGVHGYTF
TGCGCCAGCAGCGGGGGAGTCCATGGCTACACCTTC
>NA|TRBJ1-5|TRBV7-6|TRBD1
CASSLSDRAYQPQHF
TGTGCCAGCAGCTTAAGCGACAGGGCATACCAGCCCCAGCATTTT
>NA|TRBJ1-1|TRBV6-5|NA
CASSYVGLNTEAFF
TGTGCCAGCAGTTACGTGGGCTTGAACACTGAAGCTTTCTTT
>NA|TRBJ1-2|TRBV28|TRBD1
CASSPGQGRVVYGYTF
TGTGCCAGCAGTCCCGGACAGGGCAGGGTAGTGTATGGCTACACCTTC
>NA|TRBJ1-4|TRBV28|TRBD1
CASSLAKGQGAGEKLFF
TGTGCCAGCAGTTTAGCAAAGGGACAGGGGGCCGGTGAAAAACTGTTTTTT
>NA|TRBJ2-1|TRBV27|NA
CASSVSGSYNEQFF
TGTGCCAGCAGTGTCAGTGGCTCCTACAATGAGCAGTTCTTC
>NA|TRBJ1-1|TRBV29-1|NA
CSVVWAGMNTEAFF
TGCAGCGTTGTGTGGGCAGGGATGAACACTGAAGCTTTCTTT
>NA|TRBJ2-1|TRBV4-1|NA
CASSLLTERAYNEQFF
TGCGCCAGCAGCCTCCTAACAGAGAGGGCCTACAATGAGCAGTTCTTC
>NA|TRBJ2-2|TRBV4-2|NA
CASSQEGPGAPTGELFF
TGTGCCAGCAGCCAAGAGGGGCCAGGGGCGCCCACCGGGGAGCTGTTTTTT
>NA|TRBJ2-2|TRBV6-1|NA
CASSEFFGTGELFF
TGTGCCAGCAGTGAATTCTTCGGGACCGGGGAGCTGTTTTTT
>NA|TRBJ2-5|TRBV5-8|NA
CASSLGHLGEETQYF
TGTGCCAGCAGCTTGGGACATCTGGGGGAAGAGACCCAGTACTTC
>NA|TRBJ1-2|TRBV29-1|NA
CSAPAGANYGYTF
TGCAGCGCTCCGGCGGGAGCTAACTATGGCTACACCTTC
>few|TRBJ1-1|TRBV6-5|NA
CASSYSPLGRTEAFF
TGTGCCAGCAGTTACTCCCCCCTTGGGCGGACTGAAGCTTTCTTT
>NA|TRBJ2-7|TRBV7-9|NA
CASSLGTAQYEQYF
TGTGCCAGCAGCTTAGGGACGGCTCAATACGAGCAGTACTTC
>NA|TRBJ1-1|TRBV6-5|NA
CASSYFLGNTEAFF
TGTGCCAGCAGTTACTTCCTGGGGAACACTGAAGCTTTCTTT
>NA|TRBJ2-3|TRBV27|NA
CASSPSSGHLVLDTQYF
TGTGCCAGCAGTCCGTCATCGGGACACCTCGTGTTGGATACGCAGTATTTT
>NA|TRBJ2-7|TRBV30|TRBD1
CAVDRASYEQYF
TGTGCCGTGGACAGGGCCTCCTACGAGCAGTACTTC
>NA|TRBJ1-1|TRBV29-1|NA
CSVRVGDFMNTEAFF
TGCAGCGTTCGGGTAGGCGACTTCATGAACACTGAAGCTTTCTTT
>NA|TRBJ2-2|TRBV7-9|NA
CASSLVLNTGELFF
TGTGCCAGCAGCTTAGTACTGAACACCGGGGAGCTGTTTTTT
>NA|TRBJ2-2|TRBV7-9|NA
CASSYSREITGELFF
TGTGCCAGCAGCTACTCCCGGGAGATCACCGGGGAGCTGTTTTTT
>NA|TRBJ2-7|TRBV7-9|TRBD1
CASSVTGGATYEQYF
TGTGCCAGCAGCGTTACAGGGGGCGCAACCTACGAGCAGTACTTC
>NA|TRBJ2-2|TRBV7-2|NA
CASSLSSNTGELFF
TGTGCCAGCAGCCTGTCTTCGAACACCGGGGAGCTGTTTTTT
>NA|TRBJ2-1|TRBV7-9|NA
CASSFSIVVAENNEQFF
TGTGCCAGCAGCTTCTCAATAGTGGTAGCGGAAAACAATGAGCAGTTCTTC
>NA|TRBJ2-3|TRBV7-9|TRBD2
CASSSLAGGADTQYF
TGTGCCAGCAGCTCCCTGGCGGGAGGGGCAGATACGCAGTATTTT
>NA|TRBJ2-1|TRBV28|NA
CASSTRQIYNEQFF
TGTGCCAGCAGTACTAGACAGATATACAATGAGCAGTTCTTC
>NA|TRBJ2-3|TRBV7-9|NA
CASSSGVRVDTQYF
TGTGCCAGCAGCTCCGGCGTGAGGGTAGATACGCAGTATTTT
>NA|TRBJ1-5|TRBV27|NA
CASSSRGSQPQHF
TGTGCCAGCAGTTCCAGGGGAAGTCAGCCCCAGCATTTT
>NA|TRBJ2-3|TRBV9|NA
CASSYSTSPSSTDTQYF
TGTGCCAGCAGCTACTCGACTAGTCCTTCTAGCACAGATACGCAGTATTTT
>once|TRBJ1-2|TRBV27|TRBD1
CATGQGAGGYTF
TGTGCCACTGGACAGGGGGCCGGGGGCTACACCTTC
>NA|TRBJ2-7|TRBV2|NA
CASSGNYEQYF
TGTGCCAGCAGTGGAAACTACGAGCAGTACTTC
>NA|TRBJ1-2|TRBV11-2|NA
CASSFSGQVGTYGYTF
TGTGCCAGCAGCTTCTCAGGCCAGGTGGGGACCTATGGCTACACCTTC
>NA|TRBJ2-1|TRBV4-2|NA
CASSQDRFSSYNEQFF
TGTGCCAGCAGCCAAGACAGATTCAGCTCCTACAATGAGCAGTTCTTC
>NA|TRBJ1-1|TRBV5-1|TRBD1
CASSFNRGNTEAFF
TGCGCCAGCAGCTTTAACAGGGGGAACACTGAAGCTTTCTTT
>NA|TRBJ2-7|TRBV5-4|TRBD1
CASSLGTGEDEQYF
TGTGCCAGCAGCTTGGGGACAGGGGAGGACGAGCAGTACTTC
>NA|TRBJ1-2|TRBV19|TRBD1
CATFAPDRTNYGYTF
TGTGCCACCTTTGCCCCGGACAGGACTAACTATGGCTACACCTTC
>NA|TRBJ2-7|TRBV19|NA
CASSDYYEQYF
TGTGCCAGTAGTGATTACTACGAGCAGTACTTC
>NA|TRBJ1-2|TRBV27|NA
CASSLSWVNNRAGYTF
TGTGCCAGCAGTTTATCCTGGGTTAATAACAGGGCTGGCTACACCTTC
>NA|TRBJ2-1|TRBV30|NA
CAWSAPRPGKSSYNEQFF
TGTGCCTGGAGTGCCCCACGTCCAGGGAAGAGCTCCTACAATGAGCAGTTCTTC
>NA|TRBJ2-7|TRBV7-6|TRBD2
CASSSDREVQQYF
TGTGCCAGCAGCTCTGACCGGGAGGTCCAACAGTACTTC
>NA|TRBJ2-1|TRBV7-9|TRBD2
CASRLGLAVNNEQFF
TGTGCCAGCAGACTGGGACTAGCGGTTAACAATGAGCAGTTCTTC
>once|TRBJ2-2|TRBV4-1|TRBD1
CASSQVAGGMTGELFF
TGCGCCAGCAGCCAAGTAGCAGGGGGCATGACCGGGGAGCTGTTTTTT
>NA|TRBJ1-1|TRBV6-5|NA
CASRPFQGNTEAFF
TGTGCCAGCAGACCCTTTCAGGGGAACACTGAAGCTTTCTTT
>NA|TRBJ2-7|TRBV4-1|TRBD1
CASSQELFGQGVYEQYF
TGCGCCAGCAGCCAAGAATTATTCGGACAGGGAGTCTACGAGCAGTACTTC
>NA|TRBJ1-1|TRBV5-1|NA
CASSLDWEMNTEAFF
TGCGCCAGCAGCTTGGACTGGGAAATGAACACTGAAGCTTTCTTT
>few|TRBJ1-2|TRBV11-2|TRBD1
CATFEDGGQSDGYTF
TGTGCCACTTTCGAGGATGGGGGACAGTCTGATGGCTACACCTTC